This TCR beta chain came from a study of brain T cells in children with intractable seizures. The CDR3 is made up of 15 amino acids. The V gene's germline CDR1 is SQVTM and CDR2 ANQGSEA. The junction had 9 bases not matched to a gene; V was cut back by 1 base and J by 5 bases. Time point indicated: blood from clinic visit 5 months post-surgery; TSC patient then seizure free. Sequenced by immunoSEQ multiplex PCR; TCRdb stores in-frame clones only, minus some. Of 300,000 to 400,000 clones in the sample, about 93% were seen once. This receptor was identified in a boy younger than two with tuberous sclerosis and intractable seizures. This chain links TRBV29-1 with TRBJ2-7; 9 nucleotides agree with TRBD1. This sample comprised peripheral blood, obtained roughly 5 months after surgery. Written as DNA, the CDR3 is TGCAGCGTTGAAGTATTGGGACAGGGTGACCACGAGCAGTACTTC. This gives the protein CSVEVLGQGDHEQYF.